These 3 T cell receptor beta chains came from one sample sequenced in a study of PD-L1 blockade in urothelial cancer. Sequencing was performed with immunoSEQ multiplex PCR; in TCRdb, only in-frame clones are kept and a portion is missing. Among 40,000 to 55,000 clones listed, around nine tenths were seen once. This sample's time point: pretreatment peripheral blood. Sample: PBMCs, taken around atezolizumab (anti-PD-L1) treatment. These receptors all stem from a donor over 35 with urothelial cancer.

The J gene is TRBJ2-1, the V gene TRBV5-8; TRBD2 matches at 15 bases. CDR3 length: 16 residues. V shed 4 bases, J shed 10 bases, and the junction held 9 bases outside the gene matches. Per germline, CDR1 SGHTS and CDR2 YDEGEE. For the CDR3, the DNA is TGTGCCAGCAGCCTTTGGGTCGGACTAGCGGGGGGGGAGCAGTTCTTC. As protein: CASSLWVGLAGGEQFF.

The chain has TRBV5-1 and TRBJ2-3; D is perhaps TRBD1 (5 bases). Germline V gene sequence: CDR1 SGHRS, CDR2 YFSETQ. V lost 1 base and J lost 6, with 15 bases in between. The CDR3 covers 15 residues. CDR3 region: CASSLPQGGSDTQYF. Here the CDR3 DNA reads TGCGCCAGCAGCTTGCCCCAGGGTGGGTCGGATACGCAGTATTTT. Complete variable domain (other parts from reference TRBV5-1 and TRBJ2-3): KAGVTQTPRYLIKTRGQQVTLSCSPISGHRSVSWYQQTPGQGLQFLFEYFSETQRNKGNFPGRFSGRQFSNSRSEMNVSTLELGDSALYLCASSLPQGGSDTQYFGPGTRLTVL.

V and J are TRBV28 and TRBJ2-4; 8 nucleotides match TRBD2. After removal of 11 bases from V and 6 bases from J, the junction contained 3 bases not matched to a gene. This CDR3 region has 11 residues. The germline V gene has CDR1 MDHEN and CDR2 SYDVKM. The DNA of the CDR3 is TGTGCCGCCGGGGGGGGAAACATTCAGTACTTC. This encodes CAAGGGNIQYF.